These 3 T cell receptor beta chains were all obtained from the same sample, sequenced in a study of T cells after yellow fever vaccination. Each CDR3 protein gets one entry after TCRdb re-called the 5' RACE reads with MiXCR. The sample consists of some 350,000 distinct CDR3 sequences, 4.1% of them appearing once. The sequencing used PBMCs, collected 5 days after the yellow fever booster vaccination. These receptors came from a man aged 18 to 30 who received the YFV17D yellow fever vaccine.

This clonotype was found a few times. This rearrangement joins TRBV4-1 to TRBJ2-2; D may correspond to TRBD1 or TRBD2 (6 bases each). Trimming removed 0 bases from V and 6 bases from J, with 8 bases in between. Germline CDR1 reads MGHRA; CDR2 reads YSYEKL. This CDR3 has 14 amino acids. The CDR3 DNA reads TGCGCCAGCAGCCAAGAAGGGGGGTCCGGGGAGCTGTTTTTT. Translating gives CASSQEGGSGELFF.

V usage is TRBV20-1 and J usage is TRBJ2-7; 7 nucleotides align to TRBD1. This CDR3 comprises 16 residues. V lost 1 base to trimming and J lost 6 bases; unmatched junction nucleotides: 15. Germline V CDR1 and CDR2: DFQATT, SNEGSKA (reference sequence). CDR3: CSARVPDRENTCEQYV. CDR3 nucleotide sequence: TGCAGTGCTAGAGTCCCCGACAGGGAAAACACTTGCGAGCAGTACGTC.

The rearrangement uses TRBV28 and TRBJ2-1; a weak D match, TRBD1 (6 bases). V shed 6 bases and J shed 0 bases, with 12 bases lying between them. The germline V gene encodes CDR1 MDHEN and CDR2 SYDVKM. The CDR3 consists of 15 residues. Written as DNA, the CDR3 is TGTGCCAGCAGAGAAGGACAGACCTCCTACAATGAGCAGTTCTTC. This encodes CASREGQTSYNEQFF.